This entry describes one T cell receptor (beta chain). This record comes from a study of chemoradiotherapy in HPV16-positive cancers. Turning to the study itself: Functional T-cell assays on a couple of HPV16-positive patients' cells defined candidate HPV-specific clones and common TCR motifs.

Germline V CDR1 and CDR2: LNHDA, SQIVND (reference sequence). V was trimmed by 0 bases and J by 2 bases, leaving 4 bases between them. The CDR3 covers 14 residues. The assay was immunoSEQ multiplex PCR, and TCRdb's table has in-frame clones only and misses some. This repertoire shows approximately 29,000 clones, about four fifths found once; its top ten account for around 5.1%. The source of this sequence is a human donor with HPV-associated anogenital cancer. Source: blood, taken from a patient who underwent chemoradiotherapy. The chain uses TRBV19 and TRBJ2-2, with D hard to call. CDR3 loop: CASSIDFNTGELFF. The CDR3 DNA reads as TGTGCCAGTAGTATAGACTTTAACACCGGGGAGCTGTTTTTT. Filled out from reference TRBV19 and TRBJ2-2, the complete variable domain reads DGGITQSPKYLFRKEGQNVTLSCEQNLNHDAMYWYRQDPGQGLRLIYYSQIVNDFQKGDIAEGYSVSREKKESFPLTVTSAQKNPTAFYLCASSIDFNTGELFFGEGSRLTVL.